These 26 T cell receptor beta chains share one sample of origin, sequenced in a study of blood T cell repertoires in COVID-19. Libraries were prepared by immunoSEQ multiplex PCR; TCRdb keeps only in-frame clonotypes and omits some of them. The sample includes some 430,000 clones, 90% of them seen just once. The sequenced sample consisted of PBMCs or T cells enriched from blood (not recorded which). The receptors originated from a man aged 18 to 29 who had recovered from COVID-19.

The chain joins TRBV9 to TRBJ1-2; TRBD1 matches at 8 bases. This CDR3 has 14 amino acids. CDR1 SGDLS and CDR2 YYNGEE come from the germline V gene. Trimming cost V 4 bases and J 3 bases; bases outside gene matches: 5. CDR3 sequence reads: CASSPTGGDYGYTF. Here the CDR3 DNA reads TGTGCCAGCAGCCCAACAGGGGGGGACTATGGCTACACCTTC. Together with reference TRBV9 and TRBJ1-2, the CDR3 gives the full variable domain: DSGVTQTPKHLITATGQRVTLRCSPRSGDLSVYWYQQSLDQGLQFLIQYYNGEERAKGNILERFSAQQFPDLHSELNLSSLELGDSALYFCASSPTGGDYGYTFGSGTRLTVV.

The chain carries TRBV2 and TRBJ1-3; no firm D call. Trimming removed 7 bases at V and 2 bases at J, with 12 bases between. The CDR3 consists of 14 residues. In germline, CDR1 is SNHLY, CDR2 FYNNEI. CDR3 amino acids: CASTKRGTGNTIYF. CDR3 DNA sequence: TGTGCCAGCACTAAGCGCGGGACTGGAAACACCATATATTTT. The whole variable domain, filled in from reference TRBV2 and TRBJ1-3, reads EPEVTQTPSHQVTQMGQEVILRCVPISNHLYFYWYRQILGQKVEFLVSFYNNEISEKSEIFDDQFSVERPDGSNFTLKIRSTKLEDSAMYFCASTKRGTGNTIYFGEGSWLTVV.

This rearrangement joins TRBV20-1 to TRBJ2-1, with D unresolved. V lost 4 bases to trimming and J lost 8 bases, with 9 bases between them. The CDR3 totals 11 residues. Germline V gives CDR1 DFQATT, CDR2 SNEGSKA (reference sequence). The CDR3 loop reads CSAIFPHEQFF. In DNA form, the CDR3 reads TGCAGTGCTATCTTTCCCCATGAGCAGTTCTTC.

The chain carries TRBV10-3 and TRBJ2-7; TRBD1 matches at 7 bases. Germline values: CDR1 ENHRY, CDR2 SYGVKD. This CDR3 has 13 amino acids. Trimming at V came to 10 bases and at J to 2 bases, leaving 8 bases not matched to a gene. The DNA of the CDR3 is TGTGCCACCAGGCAGGGGGAAACCTACGAGCAGTACTTC. Protein sequence: CATRQGETYEQYF.

The rearrangement joins TRBV3-1 (or the pseudogene TRBV3-2) to TRBJ1-2, with D tentatively TRBD1 (5 bases). Between the trimmed V and J ends, which lost 4 bases and 4 bases, there was a span of 16 bases. CDR3 length: 15 residues. The germline CDR1 and CDR2 sequences are LGHDT and YNNKEL (reference sequence). The CDR3 sequence: CASSLLSGGTYGYTF. The DNA of the CDR3 is TGTGCCAGCAGCCTTCTCTCGGGGGGGACCTATGGCTACACCTTC.

This clone was seen just once. V gene TRBV27 combines with J gene TRBJ1-6; D may be TRBD1 (5 bases). Germline values: CDR1 MNHEY, CDR2 SMNVEV (reference sequence). The V end lost 3 bases, the J end lost 0 bases, and 15 bases lay between the germline ends. CDR3 length: 18 amino acids. CDR3 bases: TGTGCCAGCAGTTTTAGTCAGGGTTTGAACTCCTATAATTCACCCCTCCACTTT. Protein: CASSFSQGLNSYNSPLHF.

The rearrangement links TRBV6-1 to TRBJ1-1; no clear D. Trimming removed 2 bases from V and 3 bases from J, with 7 bases in between. CDR1 is MNHNS and CDR2 is SASEGT in the germline V gene. This CDR3 has 13 amino acids. For the CDR3, the DNA is TGTGCCAGCAGTGAAATCCGGGACACTGAAGCTTTCTTT. Translating gives CASSEIRDTEAFF.

This clone was recorded only once. The chain has TRBV4-1 and TRBJ1-6; no reliable D call. Germline V lookup: CDR1 MGHRA, CDR2 YSYEKL. V lost 0 bases and J 13 bases, leaving 13 bases between the germline ends. The CDR3 totals 14 residues. For the CDR3, the DNA is TGCGCCAGCAGCCAAGACTCGGTGCCCGGGCCCCTCCACTTT. Encoded protein: CASSQDSVPGPLHF.

The gene calls are TRBV2 and TRBJ2-3; 11 positions match TRBD2. This CDR3 has 16 amino acids. Per the germline V gene, CDR1 is SNHLY and CDR2 is FYNNEI. Unmatched junction bases numbered 8, after V lost 6 bases and J lost 3 bases. The CDR3 nucleotides read TGTGCCAGCAGGGCTACTAGCGGGAGAGGGACAGATACGCAGTATTTT. Translating it yields CASRATSGRGTDTQYF.

CDR3 nucleotide sequence: TGTGCCAGCAGTTACTCACCGGGGGGGCACAATGAGCAGTTCTTC. It encodes CASSYSPGGHNEQFF. This chain connects TRBV6-5 to TRBJ2-1; TRBD2 matches at 8 bases. The CDR3 contains 15 residues. The ends lost 0 bases at V and 5 bases at J; junction bases unmatched: 3. The germline V gene encodes CDR1 MNHEY and CDR2 SVGAGI.

The J gene is TRBJ2-1, the V gene TRBV18; TRBD2 matches 8 bases. The length of the CDR3 is 16 residues. V lost 0 bases and J lost 7; bases outside the gene matches: 8. Per the germline V gene, CDR1 is KGHSH and CDR2 is LQKENI. The DNA for the CDR3 is TGTGCCAGCTCACCACCCTCCGGGGGGGGGAGGAATGAGCAGTTCTTC. This codes for CASSPPSGGGRNEQFF.

The chain joins TRBV6-6 to TRBJ2-2, with no clear D. The CDR3 loop spans 14 amino acids. Between the trimmed V and J ends, which lost 7 bases and 1 base, there was a span of 10 bases. The V gene's germline CDR1 is MNHNY and CDR2 SVGAGI (reference sequence). Written as DNA, the CDR3 is TGTGCCAGCAAGACTCCACTGAACACCGGGGAGCTGTTTTTT. Its protein product is CASKTPLNTGELFF.

This chain uses TRBV28 with TRBJ2-7; 9 positions match TRBD2. J was trimmed by 5 bases and V by 5 bases; bases with no gene match: 4. The CDR3 length is 13 residues. CDR1 is MDHEN and CDR2 is SYDVKM in the germline V gene. The CDR3 loop is CASSIRLADEQYF. CDR3 DNA: TGTGCCAGCAGTATCCGACTAGCGGACGAGCAGTACTTC.

The rearrangement links TRBV29-1 to TRBJ1-1, with 7 bases aligning to TRBD1. With V trimmed by 5 bases and J by 5 bases, 11 bases remained unmatched. The germline V gene has CDR1 SQVTM and CDR2 ANQGSEA. The CDR3 runs to 14 residues. The CDR3 DNA sequence: TGCAGCGTTTTAGGAACAGGGGATAGGACTGAAGCTTTCTTT. As protein: CSVLGTGDRTEAFF.

The V and J genes are TRBV11-3 and TRBJ1-4, with 9 bases that match TRBD1. The junction had 2 bases not matched to a gene; V was cut back by 1 base and J by 5 bases. This CDR3 spans 15 amino acids. Germline V CDR1 and CDR2: SGHNT, YENEEA. CDR3: CASSLGGTGNEKLFF. In nucleotides, the CDR3 is TGTGCCAGCAGCTTAGGCGGGACAGGGAATGAAAAACTGTTTTTT.

The V gene is TRBV4-1, the J gene TRBJ2-5, with D tentatively TRBD2 (5 bases). V was cut by 0 bases and J by 3 bases, with 8 bases left in between. The germline CDR1 and CDR2 sequences are MGHRA and YSYEKL. This CDR3 is built from 14 residues. The CDR3 nucleotides are TGCGCCAGCAGCCAAGAAGCGGCAGAAGAGACCCAGTACTTC. Protein sequence: CASSQEAAEETQYF.

The chain couples TRBV11-2 to TRBJ2-7; 11 positions agree with TRBD2. This CDR3 contains 14 residues. Trimming cost V 5 bases and J 6 bases; bases outside gene matches: 6. The germline V gene has CDR1 SGHAT and CDR2 FQNNGV. CDR3 in DNA: TGTGCCAGCAGCGCGACTAGCGGGGTTGTCGAGCAGTACTTC. Translated: CASSATSGVVEQYF.

The genes are TRBV6-1 and TRBJ1-5; D is unresolved. Germline lookup yields CDR1 MNHNS and CDR2 SASEGT. V was clipped by 1 base and J by 4 bases, with 11 bases between them. CDR3 size: 15 residues. The CDR3 DNA follows: TGTGCCAGCAGTGAAGGTAGTATAACGAATCAGCCCCAGCATTTT. Translating it yields CASSEGSITNQPQHF.

The chain couples TRBV3-1 (or the pseudogene TRBV3-2) to TRBJ1-5; weak D call: TRBD1 (5 bases). Between the trimmed V and J ends, which lost 3 bases and 2 bases, there was a span of 14 bases. The CDR3 is 16 amino acids. The V gene's germline CDR1 is LGHDT and CDR2 YNNKEL (reference sequence). The CDR3 coding sequence is TGTGCCAGCAGCCACAGCAGGGAGGTTGGCAATCAGCCCCAGCATTTT. Protein sequence: CASSHSREVGNQPQHF.

The genes are TRBV5-1 and TRBJ1-5; a weak D match, TRBD1 (6 bases). The V gene's germline CDR1 is SGHRS and CDR2 YFSETQ. V dropped 0 bases and J dropped 1 base, with 8 bases sitting between them. CDR3 size: 15 residues. CDR3 in amino acids: CASSLEDRSNQPQHF. The CDR3 DNA sequence: TGCGCCAGCAGCTTGGAGGACAGAAGCAATCAGCCCCAGCATTTT.

The rearrangement joins TRBV6-5 to TRBJ1-5; weak D call: TRBD1 (5 bases). The CDR3 covers 14 residues. Trimming left V 8 bases short and J 0 bases short, with 11 bases between. Germline V gives CDR1 MNHEY, CDR2 SVGAGI. Written as DNA, the CDR3 is TGTGCCAGCGGGGCACGCCATAGCAATCAGCCCCAGCATTTT. This sequence encodes CASGARHSNQPQHF.

As DNA, the CDR3 is TGCGCCAGCAGCTTTCAGGGGGCCGCTGCGATGAGGGAAGCTTTCTTT. Amino acid sequence: CASSFQGAAAMREAFF. The J gene is TRBJ1-1, the V gene TRBV5-1, with TRBD1 matching 8 bases. The length of the CDR3 is 16 residues. The germline CDR1 and CDR2 sequences are SGHRS and YFSETQ. V lost 2 bases, J lost 8 bases, and 14 bases stayed unmatched.

The chain combines TRBV28 with TRBJ1-2; 8 bases agree with TRBD1. The germline CDR1 and CDR2 sequences are MDHEN and SYDVKM. The CDR3 runs to 14 residues. V lost 6 bases, J lost 6 bases, and 9 bases stayed unmatched. This CDR3 reads CASRPFGQGDGYTF. CDR3 in DNA: TGTGCCAGCAGGCCCTTTGGACAGGGAGATGGCTACACCTTC.

The chain is built from TRBV15 and TRBJ1-2, with 8 bases lining up with TRBD1. This CDR3 contains 15 residues. The J segment lost 2 bases and the V segment lost 1 base, leaving 3 bases of the junction unmatched. Germline CDR1 reads LNHNV; CDR2 reads YYDKDF (reference sequence). The DNA of the CDR3 is TGTGCCACCAGCAGAGGGACAGGGAGAAACTATGGCTACACCTTC. It codes for CATSRGTGRNYGYTF. Full variable domain (outside the CDR3, taken from reference TRBV15 and TRBJ1-2): DAMVIQNPRYQVTQFGKPVTLSCSQTLNHNVMYWYQQKSSQAPKLLFHYYDKDFNNEADTPDNFQSRRPNTSFCFLDIRSPGLGDTAMYLCATSRGTGRNYGYTFGSGTRLTVV.

This clone has just one count. The chain joins TRBV14 to TRBJ1-2; TRBD1 matches 9 bases. Per the germline V gene, CDR1 is SGHDN and CDR2 is FVKESK. The CDR3 totals 16 residues. Trimming at V came to 5 bases and at J to 4 bases, leaving 11 bases not matched to a gene. The CDR3 loop reads CASSYNTGTGFYGYTF. The CDR3 DNA follows: TGTGCCAGCAGCTATAATACCGGGACAGGGTTCTATGGCTACACCTTC.

The chain carries TRBV21-1 and TRBJ1-5; the table assigns TRBD1, which was not confirmed against the DNA. TRBV21-1 is a pseudogene segment. This CDR3 is built from 15 residues. In DNA form, the CDR3 reads TGTGCCAGCAGCAAAGTTGACAGGTACAATCAGCCCCAGCATTTT. Its protein is CASSKVDRYNQPQHF.